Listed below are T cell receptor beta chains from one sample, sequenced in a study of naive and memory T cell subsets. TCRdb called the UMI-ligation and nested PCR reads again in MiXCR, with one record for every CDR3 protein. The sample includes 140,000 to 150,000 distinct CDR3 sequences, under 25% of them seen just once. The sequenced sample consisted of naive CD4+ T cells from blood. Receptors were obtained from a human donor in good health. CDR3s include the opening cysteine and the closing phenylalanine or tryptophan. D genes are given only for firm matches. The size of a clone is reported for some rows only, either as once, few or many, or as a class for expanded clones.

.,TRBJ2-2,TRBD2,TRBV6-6,CASREKRERSGELFF,TGTGCCAGCAGGGAAAAGCGGGAGAGGTCCGGGGAGCTGTTTTTT
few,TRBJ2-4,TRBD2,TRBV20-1,CSAVAGGKNIQYF,TGCAGTGCTGTAGCGGGAGGCAAAAACATTCAGTACTTC
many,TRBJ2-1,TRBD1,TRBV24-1,CATSESGGQGKNEQFF,TGTGCCACCAGTGAATCCGGCGGACAGGGGAAGAATGAGCAGTTCTTC
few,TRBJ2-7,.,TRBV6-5,CATGAKASYEQYF,TGTGCCACCGGGGCCAAGGCGAGCTACGAGCAGTACTTC
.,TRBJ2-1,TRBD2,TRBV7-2,CASSLATLTGAGRNNEQFF,TGTGCCAGCAGCTTAGCGACCCTCACGGGAGCGGGGAGAAACAATGAGCAGTTCTTC
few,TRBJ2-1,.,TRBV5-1,CASSLEGARPHEQFF,TGCGCCAGCAGCTTGGAAGGGGCCCGGCCGCATGAGCAGTTCTTC
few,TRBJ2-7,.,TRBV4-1,CASSQASTGLYEQYF,TGCGCCAGCAGCCAAGCCTCTACGGGCCTCTACGAGCAGTACTTC
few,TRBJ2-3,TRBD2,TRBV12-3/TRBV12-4,CASSLRAWGGRSTDTQYF,TGTGCCAGCAGTTTAAGGGCCTGGGGAGGGAGAAGCACAGATACGCAGTATTTT
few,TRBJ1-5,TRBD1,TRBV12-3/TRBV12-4,CASRWTGGLNQPQHF,TGTGCCTCCCGCTGGACAGGGGGCTTAAATCAGCCCCAGCATTTT
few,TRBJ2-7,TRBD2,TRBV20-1,CSANPGLAGFPYF,TGCAGTGCAAATCCGGGACTAGCGGGATTTCCGTACTTC
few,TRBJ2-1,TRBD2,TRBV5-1,CASSSQGGTSGIEQFF,TGCGCCAGCAGCTCACAAGGAGGGACTAGCGGGATTGAGCAGTTCTTC
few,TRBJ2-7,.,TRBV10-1,CASSPGTFSDEQYF,TGCGCCAGCAGCCCCGGGACTTTCTCGGACGAGCAGTACTTC
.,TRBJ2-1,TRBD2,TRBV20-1,CSVGSGMSEQFF,TGCAGTGTTGGTAGCGGGATGAGTGAGCAGTTCTTC
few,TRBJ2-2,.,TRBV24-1,CASRRVGGELFF,TGTGCCTCCCGGCGGGTGGGCGGGGAGCTGTTTTTT
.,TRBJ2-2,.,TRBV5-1,CASKRTNTGELFF,TGCGCCAGCAAGAGGACGAACACCGGGGAGCTGTTTTTT
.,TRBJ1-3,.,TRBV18,CASSPPGGHGATGNTIYF,TGTGCCAGCTCACCACCAGGAGGGCATGGGGCTACTGGAAACACCATATATTTT
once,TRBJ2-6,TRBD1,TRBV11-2,CASSLVGTGPFSGANVLTF,TGTGCCAGCAGCTTAGTCGGGACAGGACCCTTCTCTGGGGCCAACGTCCTGACTTTC
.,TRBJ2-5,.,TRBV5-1,CASSQGSSETQYF,TGCGCCAGCAGTCAGGGGTCGTCAGAGACCCAGTACTTC
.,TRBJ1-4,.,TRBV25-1,CASSEEFAGWEKLFF,TGTGCCAGCAGTGAGGAGTTCGCAGGGTGGGAAAAACTGTTTTTT
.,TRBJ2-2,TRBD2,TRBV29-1,CSAKGKGSGTSGYTGELFF,TGCAGCGCCAAGGGGAAGGGATCCGGGACTAGCGGGTACACCGGGGAGCTGTTTTTT
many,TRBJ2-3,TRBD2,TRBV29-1,CSVGPSGRVVRDTQYF,TGCAGCGTTGGCCCTAGCGGGAGGGTTGTTAGAGATACGCAGTATTTT
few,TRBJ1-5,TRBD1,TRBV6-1,CASQGGNSNQPQHF,TGTGCCAGCCAGGGGGGTAATAGCAATCAGCCCCAGCATTTT
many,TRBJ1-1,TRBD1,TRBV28,CASSSDRGLNTEAFF,TGTGCCAGCAGTTCCGACAGGGGGCTGAACACTGAAGCTTTCTTT
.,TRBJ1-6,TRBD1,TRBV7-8,CASSRQGVSSYNSPLHF,TGTGCCAGCAGTAGACAGGGGGTCAGCTCCTATAATTCACCCCTCCACTTT
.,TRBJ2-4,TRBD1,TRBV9,CASSVFGRGHDIQYF,TGTGCCAGCAGCGTATTTGGCAGGGGGCATGACATTCAGTACTTC
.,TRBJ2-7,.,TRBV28,CASKIDSSHEQYF,TGTGCCAGCAAGATCGACAGTTCCCACGAGCAGTACTTC
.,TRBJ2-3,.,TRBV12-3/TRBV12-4,CASSLRGADTQYF,TGTGCCAGCAGTTTGAGAGGGGCAGATACGCAGTATTTT
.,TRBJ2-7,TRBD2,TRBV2,CASRWTSGGYGYF,TGTGCCAGCAGGTGGACTAGCGGGGGTTACGGGTACTTC
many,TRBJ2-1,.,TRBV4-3,CASSQADRLEQFF,TGCGCCAGCAGCCAAGCTGACAGATTAGAGCAGTTCTTC
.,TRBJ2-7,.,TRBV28,CASSPRLPSSYEQYF,TGTGCCAGCAGCCCTCGACTTCCGAGCTCCTACGAGCAGTACTTC
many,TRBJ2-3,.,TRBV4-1,CASSQDVTLSTDTQYF,TGCGCCAGCAGCCAAGATGTGACTTTGAGCACAGATACGCAGTATTTT
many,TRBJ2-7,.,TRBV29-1,CSVSRTGSYEQYF,TGCAGCGTCTCTAGAACAGGGAGCTACGAGCAGTACTTC
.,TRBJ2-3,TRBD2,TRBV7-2,CASSPRGVYTDTQYF,TGTGCCAGCAGCCCCCGGGGGGTATACACAGATACGCAGTATTTT
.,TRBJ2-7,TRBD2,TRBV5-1,CASSLPGLAGGGAGSEQYF,TGCGCCAGCAGCTTACCGGGACTAGCGGGAGGAGGAGCAGGTTCGGAGCAGTACTTC
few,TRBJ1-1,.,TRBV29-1,CSVTGMNTEAFF,TGCAGCGTCACAGGGATGAACACTGAAGCTTTCTTT
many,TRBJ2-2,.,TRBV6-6,CASTTAAGVLTGELFF,TGTGCCAGCACAACAGCGGCTGGGGTTCTCACCGGGGAGCTGTTTTTT
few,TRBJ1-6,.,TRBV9,CASSPQGTLHNSPLHF,TGTGCCAGCAGCCCCCAGGGGACACTTCATAATTCACCCCTCCACTTT
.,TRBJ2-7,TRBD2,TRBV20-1,CSAWTSGSTYEQYF,TGCAGTGCTTGGACTAGCGGGAGCACCTACGAGCAGTACTTC
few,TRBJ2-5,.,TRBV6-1,CASQGPYGSYQETQYF,TGTGCCAGCCAAGGCCCGTACGGCTCGTACCAAGAGACCCAGTACTTC
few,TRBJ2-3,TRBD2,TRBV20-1,CSAGQVAGDPDTQYF,TGCAGTGCTGGGCAGGTAGCGGGAGACCCAGATACGCAGTATTTT
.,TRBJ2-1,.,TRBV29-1,CSARGPSTNGGNEQFF,TGCAGCGCCCGGGGGCCCTCGACGAACGGGGGCAATGAGCAGTTCTTC
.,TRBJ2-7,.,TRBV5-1,CASRTGPLYSYEQYF,TGCGCCAGCAGAACCGGACCCTTATACTCCTACGAGCAGTACTTC
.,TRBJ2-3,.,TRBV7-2,CASSLVVGFTDTQYF,TGTGCCAGCAGCTTAGTGGTGGGTTTCACAGATACGCAGTATTTT